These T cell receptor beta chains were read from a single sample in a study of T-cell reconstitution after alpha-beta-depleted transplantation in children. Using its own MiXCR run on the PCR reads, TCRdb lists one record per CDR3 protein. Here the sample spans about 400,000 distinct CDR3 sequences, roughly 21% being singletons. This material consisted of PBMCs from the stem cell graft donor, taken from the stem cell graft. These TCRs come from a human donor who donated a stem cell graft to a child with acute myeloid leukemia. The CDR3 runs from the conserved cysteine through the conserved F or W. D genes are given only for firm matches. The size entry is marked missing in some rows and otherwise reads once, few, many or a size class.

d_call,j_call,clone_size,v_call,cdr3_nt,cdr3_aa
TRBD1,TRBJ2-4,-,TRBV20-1,TGCAGTGCTAGGGGACAGGGGGTTCAGTACTTC,CSARGQGVQYF
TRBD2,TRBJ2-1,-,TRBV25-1,TGTGCCAGCAGTGGTAGCGGGCTCACCTACAATGAGCAGTTCTTC,CASSGSGLTYNEQFF
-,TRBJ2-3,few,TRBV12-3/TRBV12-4,TGTGCCAGCAGTTTGGTGGTCGGGCCTAGCACAGATACGCAGTATTTT,CASSLVVGPSTDTQYF
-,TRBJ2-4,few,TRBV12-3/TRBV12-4,TGTGCCAGCAGTTCGCCAGGGGTTACCAAAAACATTCAGTACTTC,CASSSPGVTKNIQYF
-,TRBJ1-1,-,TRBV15,TGTGCCACCAGCAGAGGGGGGGTCCGTGAAGCTTTCTTT,CATSRGGVREAFF
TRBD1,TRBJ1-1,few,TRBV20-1,TGCAGTTGGGACAGGGGGCTGAACACTGAAGCTTTCTTT,CSWDRGLNTEAFF
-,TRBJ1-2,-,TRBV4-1,TGCGCCAGCAGCCAAGATCCTGTCATCTATGGCTACACCTTC,CASSQDPVIYGYTF
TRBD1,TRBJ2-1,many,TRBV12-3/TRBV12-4,TGTGCCAGCACACTGGGACAGATGTACAATGAGCAGTTCTTC,CASTLGQMYNEQFF
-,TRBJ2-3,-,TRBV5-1,TGCGCCAGCCAACCCAACCTCAGCACAGATACGCAGTATTTT,CASQPNLSTDTQYF
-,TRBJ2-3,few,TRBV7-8,TGTGCCAGCAGCCACCCCACAGGTTCCCCTAGCACAGATACGCAGTATTTT,CASSHPTGSPSTDTQYF
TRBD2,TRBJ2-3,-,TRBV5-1,TGCGCCAGCAGCTCCCCTCCGGGACTAGCGGTCACAGATACGCAGTATTTT,CASSSPPGLAVTDTQYF
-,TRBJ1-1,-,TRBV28,TGTGCCAGCAGTTTAGTCATGGAGTCTGAAGCTTTCTTT,CASSLVMESEAFF
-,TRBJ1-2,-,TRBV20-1,TGCAGTGCGTCACAGGGTAGGACCTTC,CSASQGRTF
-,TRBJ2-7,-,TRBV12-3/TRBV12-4,TGTGCCAGCAGTTCCTCTCGTGGGCTAAACTACGAGCAGTACTTC,CASSSSRGLNYEQYF
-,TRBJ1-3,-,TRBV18,TGTGCCAGCTCACCGAAACAGGGATACAACTCTGGAAACACCATATATTTT,CASSPKQGYNSGNTIYF
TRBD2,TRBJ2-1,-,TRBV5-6,TGTGCCAGCAGCTCGGGACTAGAATCCGGTGAGCAGTTCTTC,CASSSGLESGEQFF
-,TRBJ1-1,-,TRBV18,TGTGCCAGCTCACAATTACAGATTGACCGACTGAACACTGAAGCTTTCTTT,CASSQLQIDRLNTEAFF
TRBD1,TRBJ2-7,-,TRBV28,TGTGCCAGCAGTACAGGGGCCCCCTACGAGCAGTACTTC,CASSTGAPYEQYF
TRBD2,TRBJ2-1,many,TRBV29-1,TGCAGCGTTGAAGAACTAGCGGGAGGAGGCTCCTACAATGAGCAGTTCTTC,CSVEELAGGGSYNEQFF
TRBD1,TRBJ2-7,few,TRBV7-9,TGTGCCAGCAGCTACACAGGGGGCGTGTACGAGCAGTACTTC,CASSYTGGVYEQYF
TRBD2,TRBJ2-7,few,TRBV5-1,TGCGCCAGCAGCTTGGAACGGGAGGGCTACGAGCAGTACTTC,CASSLEREGYEQYF
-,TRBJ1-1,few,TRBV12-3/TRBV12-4,TGTGCCAGCAGTTCAGGGGATGTGAACACTGAAGCTTTCTTT,CASSSGDVNTEAFF
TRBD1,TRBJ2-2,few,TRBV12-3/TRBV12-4,TGTGCCAGCAGTTTACACACAGGGGCGAACACCGGGGAGCTGTTTTTT,CASSLHTGANTGELFF
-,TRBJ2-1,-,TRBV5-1,TGCGCCAGCAGAAGACAGGAGCTTCGTGAGCAGTTCTTC,CASRRQELREQFF
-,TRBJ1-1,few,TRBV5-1,TGCGCCAGCAGCCCTACCTCGGAGGGAAACACTGAAGCTTTCTTT,CASSPTSEGNTEAFF
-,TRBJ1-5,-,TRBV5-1,TGCGCCAGCAGCTTGGCGGGAGATAATCAGCCCCAGCATTTT,CASSLAGDNQPQHF
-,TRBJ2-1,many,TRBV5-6,TGTGCCAGCAGTTACCGAACAGGGAGTTTAGGTATCGATGAGCAGTTCTTC,CASSYRTGSLGIDEQFF
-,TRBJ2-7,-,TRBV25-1,TGTGCCAGCAGGCACCCCGGGCCATTAGACGAGCAGTACTTC,CASRHPGPLDEQYF
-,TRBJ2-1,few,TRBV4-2,TGTGCCAGCAGCCAATCCGAAAACCCTCTCCATGAGCAGTTCTTC,CASSQSENPLHEQFF
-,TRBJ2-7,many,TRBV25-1,TGTGCCAGCAGTGAAGGGGGCCGAAAGACCTACGAGCAGTACTTC,CASSEGGRKTYEQYF